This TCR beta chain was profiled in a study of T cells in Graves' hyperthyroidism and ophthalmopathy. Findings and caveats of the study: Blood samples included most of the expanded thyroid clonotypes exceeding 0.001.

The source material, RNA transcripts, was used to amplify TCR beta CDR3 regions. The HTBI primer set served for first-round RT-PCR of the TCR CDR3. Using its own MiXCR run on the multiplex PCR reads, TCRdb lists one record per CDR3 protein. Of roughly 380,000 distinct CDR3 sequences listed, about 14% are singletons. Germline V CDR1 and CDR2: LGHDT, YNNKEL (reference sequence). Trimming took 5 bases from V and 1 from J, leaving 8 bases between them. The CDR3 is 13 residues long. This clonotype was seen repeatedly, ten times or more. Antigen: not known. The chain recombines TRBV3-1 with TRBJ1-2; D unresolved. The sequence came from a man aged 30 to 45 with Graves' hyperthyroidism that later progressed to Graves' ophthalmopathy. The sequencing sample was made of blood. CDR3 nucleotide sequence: TGTGCCAGCAGCTCTCGGGGTAACTATGGCTACACCTTC. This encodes CASSSRGNYGYTF. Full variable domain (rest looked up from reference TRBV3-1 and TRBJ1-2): DTAVSQTPKYLVTQMGNDKSIKCEQNLGHDTMYWYKQDSKKFLKIMFSYNNKELIINETVPNRFSPKSPDKAHLNLHINSLELGDSAVYFCASSSRGNYGYTFGSGTRLTVV.